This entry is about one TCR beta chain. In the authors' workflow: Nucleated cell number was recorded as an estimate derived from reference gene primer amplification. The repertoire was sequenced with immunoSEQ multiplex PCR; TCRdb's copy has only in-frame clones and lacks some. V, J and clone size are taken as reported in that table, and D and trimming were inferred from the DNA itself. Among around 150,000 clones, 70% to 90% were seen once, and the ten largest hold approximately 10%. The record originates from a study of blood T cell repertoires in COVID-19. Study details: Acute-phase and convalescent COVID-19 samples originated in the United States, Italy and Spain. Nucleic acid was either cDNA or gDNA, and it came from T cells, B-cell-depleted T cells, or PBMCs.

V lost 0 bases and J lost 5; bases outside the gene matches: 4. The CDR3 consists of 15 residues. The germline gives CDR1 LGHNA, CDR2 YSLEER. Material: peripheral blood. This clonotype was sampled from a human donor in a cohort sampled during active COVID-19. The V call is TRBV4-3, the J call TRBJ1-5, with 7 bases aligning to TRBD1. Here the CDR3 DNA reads TGCGCCAGCAGCCAAGATAGAACAGGGGATCAGCCCCAGCATTTT. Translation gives CASSQDRTGDQPQHF.